The clone carrying this TCR beta chain was counted a few times. These data belong to a study of PD-1 blockade in classical Hodgkin lymphoma. Produced via immunoSEQ multiplex PCR; TCRdb's table is partial and in-frame only. The repertoire includes around 24,000 clones, roughly 80% of them detected once, and roughly a fifth sits in the top ten. CDR1 and CDR2 from the germline V gene are SGHRS and YFSETQ. The CDR3 runs to 14 residues. The germline V and J ends were trimmed by 0 bases and 7 bases, with 8 bases remaining between them. As for time point: cycle 4 day 1 (C4D1), after less than 7 weeks of nivolumab. Each and every patient relapsed after autologous stem cell transplantation, and patients got differing brentuximab vedotin exposure.

This receptor was obtained from a human donor with classical Hodgkin lymphoma. The sequencing used peripheral blood mononuclear cells (PBMCs), collected before the fourth cycle of nivolumab. The chain combines TRBV5-1 with TRBJ1-6, with D hard to call. CDR3 DNA sequence: TGCGCCAGCAGCTTGGCTCAGGACAATTCACCCCTCCACTTT. It translates to CASSLAQDNSPLHF.